The 27 T cell receptor beta chains presented below share a single source sample, sequenced in a study of T cells after yellow fever vaccination. TCRdb re-analysed the 5' RACE reads in MiXCR, keeping a single row per CDR3 protein. The sample has about 26,000 distinct CDR3 sequences; 4.5% are singletons. The sample in question was PBMCs, either bulk or a sorted T-cell subset (CD4+, CD8+, memory, or dextramer-sorted; not recorded which), obtained on the day of the yellow fever booster vaccination. These receptors originate from a man between 18 and 35 years old who received the YFV17D yellow fever vaccine.

The rearrangement joins TRBV6-5 to TRBJ2-3; TRBD2 matches 9 bases. The CDR3 sequence is 15 residues long. Germline V gene data show CDR1 as MNHEY and CDR2 as SVGAGI. The trim removed 5 bases at V and 5 bases at J, leaving 8 bases unmatched. CDR3 sequence (DNA): TGTGCCAGCAGTGTGGTAGCGGGGGAGGGAGATACGCAGTATTTT. Residues: CASSVVAGEGDTQYF.

This clonotype has at least ten counts. The chain links TRBV10-3 to TRBJ2-2; 9 bases align to TRBD1. V gave up 5 bases and J gave up 5 bases; unmatched junction bases: 6. The CDR3 sequence is 15 residues long. Germline V gives CDR1 ENHRY, CDR2 SYGVKD. This CDR3 reads CAISPGQGGTGELFF. DNA of the CDR3: TGTGCCATCAGTCCGGGACAGGGCGGTACCGGGGAGCTGTTTTTT.

This clonotype appeared many times. The chain is built from TRBV5-1 and TRBJ2-4; no clear D. Trimming pared 4 bases from V and 3 bases from J, leaving 8 bases between. Germline-derived CDR1 and CDR2 are SGHRS and YFSETQ. The CDR3 is made up of 13 amino acids. The CDR3 protein is CASSISDKNIQYF. CDR3 coding DNA: TGCGCCAGCAGCATTTCGGACAAAAACATTCAGTACTTC.

This clonotype was counted many times. The gene calls are TRBV7-2 and TRBJ1-5; D gene ambiguous. Per the germline V gene, CDR1 is SGHTA and CDR2 is FQGNSA. This CDR3 comprises 12 residues. V was trimmed by 5 bases and J by 3 bases, leaving 5 bases between them. CDR3 in amino acids: CASSPNNQPQHF. For the CDR3, the DNA is TGTGCCAGCAGCCCCAACAATCAGCCCCAGCATTTT.

This clonotype was detected ten times or more. The V call is TRBV20-1, the J call TRBJ2-7; tentatively, D is TRBD1 (6 bases). The CDR3 extends over 15 amino acids. V dropped 4 bases and J dropped 4 bases, with 20 bases sitting between them. The germline V gene encodes CDR1 DFQATT and CDR2 SNEGSKA (reference sequence). The CDR3 protein is CSATAGTSNHYEQYV. As DNA, the CDR3 is TGCAGTGCTACCGCCGGGACATCGAACCATTACGAGCAGTACGTC.

This clonotype was observed at least ten times. The V and J genes are TRBV20-1 and TRBJ1-3, with D tentatively TRBD1 (6 bases). In germline, CDR1 is DFQATT, CDR2 SNEGSKA (reference sequence). Trimming removed 3 bases from V and 7 bases from J, with 19 bases in between. The CDR3 consists of 15 residues. The CDR3 DNA reads as TGCAGTGCTAGCGGGACAACTGGATACTGGAACACCATATATTTT. Translated: CSASGTTGYWNTIYF.

There are many counts of this clonotype. V gene TRBV4-2 combines with J gene TRBJ2-5, with TRBD2 matching over 8 bases. Germline V gives CDR1 LGHNA, CDR2 YNFKEQ. V shed 0 bases and J 4 bases; nucleotides not matched to a gene: 4. The CDR3 totals 15 residues. CDR3 residues: CASSQDRGGPETQYF. The CDR3 DNA sequence: TGTGCCAGCAGCCAAGATCGGGGGGGGCCAGAGACCCAGTACTTC.

The sample holds many counts of this clonotype. The genes are TRBV6-4 and TRBJ2-3, with 12 bases lining up with TRBD2. After removal of 4 bases from V and 4 bases from J, the junction contained 0 bases not matched to a gene. This CDR3 has 14 amino acids. Germline V gene lookup returns CDR1 MRHNA and CDR2 SNTAGT. CDR3 sequence: CASSASGGADTQYF. As DNA, the CDR3 is TGTGCCAGCAGTGCTAGCGGGGGGGCAGATACGCAGTATTTT.

This clonotype was detected many times. The CDR3 spells CASSHTTGDKSGYTF. The CDR3 region has the DNA TGTGCCAGCAGCCACACCACAGGGGATAAGTCGGGCTACACCTTC. V usage is TRBV4-2 and J usage is TRBJ1-2, with 7 bases that match TRBD1. Germline CDR1 is LGHNA and CDR2 is YNFKEQ. This CDR3 spans 15 amino acids. The junction had 12 bases not matched to a gene; V was cut back by 3 bases and J by 8 bases.

The CDR3 is CSVFGGGQFNTEAFF. In nucleotides, the CDR3 is TGCAGCGTTTTTGGCGGGGGACAGTTCAACACTGAAGCTTTCTTT. The rearrangement uses TRBV29-1 and TRBJ1-1, with 7 bases lining up with TRBD1. The CDR3 totals 15 residues. V gave up 5 bases and J gave up 2 bases; unmatched junction bases: 11. Germline V gene lookup returns CDR1 SQVTM and CDR2 ANQGSEA. Drawing the rest from reference TRBV29-1 and TRBJ1-1, the complete variable domain is SAVISQKPSRDICQRGTSLTIQCQVDSQVTMMFWYRQQPGQSLTLIATANQGSEATYESGFVIDKFPISRPNLTFSTLTVSNMSPEDSSIYLCSVFGGGQFNTEAFFGQGTRLTVV.

This clonotype turned up a few times. This sequence joins TRBV12-3 or TRBV12-4 and TRBJ2-7; the match to TRBD1 covers 12 bases. Trimming at V came to 3 bases and at J to 6 bases, leaving 6 bases not matched to a gene. The CDR3 has 15 amino acids. For the CDR3, the DNA is TGTGCCAGCAGTTTGGGACAGGGGGCAGGGGGCGAGCAGTACGTC. It specifies CASSLGQGAGGEQYV.

The sample holds many counts of this clonotype. The chain recombines TRBV7-2 with TRBJ2-3; D not resolved. The ends were cut back, 1 base at V and 0 bases at J, with 8 bases in the middle. The V gene's germline CDR1 is SGHTA and CDR2 FQGNSA. The CDR3 extends over 15 amino acids. The CDR3 DNA follows: TGTGCCAGCAGCTTAGTCCGACGTAGCACAGATACGCAGTATTTT. Its translation: CASSLVRRSTDTQYF.

There are many counts of this clonotype. The rearrangement links TRBV5-1 to TRBJ1-1, with D unclear. Per germline, CDR1 SGHRS and CDR2 YFSETQ. Deletions cut 4 bases from V and 1 base from J, with 11 bases between. CDR3 length equals 14 residues. CDR3 residues: CASSPRTWNTEAFF. For the CDR3, the DNA is TGCGCCAGCAGCCCTCGGACCTGGAACACTGAAGCTTTCTTT.

This clonotype was seen at least ten times. This rearrangement joins TRBV2 to TRBJ2-1, with 8 nucleotides matching TRBD1. CDR3 length: 19 residues. CDR1 is SNHLY and CDR2 is FYNNEI in the germline V gene. After removal of 8 bases from V and 0 bases from J, the junction contained 18 bases not matched to a gene. In nucleotides, the CDR3 is TGTGCCAGCTCCTATCCTGGGACAGGCGATCCTAGCTCCTACAATGAGCAGTTCTTC. Its translation is CASSYPGTGDPSSYNEQFF.

The rearrangement uses TRBV19 and TRBJ2-3; the match to TRBD2 covers 7 bases. The CDR3 loop spans 14 amino acids. The germline V gene has CDR1 LNHDA and CDR2 SQIVND (reference sequence). With 3 bases clipped from V and 2 bases from J, the junction kept 2 bases outside the gene matches. The CDR3 DNA follows: TGTGCCAGTAGTATCGGGACTAACACAGATACGCAGTATTTT. Its translation is CASSIGTNTDTQYF.

At least ten counts were recorded for this clonotype. This chain uses TRBV5-1 with TRBJ2-7; no clear D gene. In germline, CDR1 is SGHRS, CDR2 YFSETQ. This CDR3 is built from 14 residues. Trimming removed 0 bases at V and 2 bases at J, with 9 bases between. CDR3 region: CASSLAQATYEQYF. CDR3 sequence (DNA): TGCGCCAGCAGCTTGGCCCAGGCCACCTACGAGCAGTACTTC.

Many counts were recorded for this clonotype. CDR3 region: CSATGTSGVQETQYF. The CDR3 DNA sequence: TGCAGTGCTACCGGGACTAGCGGGGTCCAAGAGACCCAGTACTTC. J is TRBJ2-5 and V is TRBV20-1; 13 bases are shared with TRBD2. J was trimmed by 1 base and V by 4 bases; bases with no gene match: 3. The V gene's germline CDR1 is DFQATT and CDR2 SNEGSKA (reference sequence). This CDR3 spans 15 amino acids.

The V gene is TRBV5-1, the J gene TRBJ1-3; the D gene is possibly TRBD1 (5 bases). The germline V gene has CDR1 SGHRS and CDR2 YFSETQ. The CDR3 runs to 16 residues. V gave up 0 bases and J gave up 4 bases, with 14 bases separating them. This chain's CDR3 is CASSLDPGYTGNTIYF. CDR3 sequence (DNA): TGCGCCAGCAGCTTGGACCCAGGGTATACCGGAAACACCATATATTTT.

This clonotype was recorded at least ten times. This chain links TRBV27 with TRBJ2-3; TRBD1 aligns across 9 bases. The CDR3 has 14 amino acids. Germline V CDR1 and CDR2: MNHEY, SMNVEV (reference sequence). J gave up 4 bases and V 10 bases, and 9 bases lay outside the gene matches. The CDR3 here is CATTPGQGSDTQYF. The CDR3 nucleotides read TGTGCCACCACGCCGGGACAGGGATCAGATACGCAGTATTTT.

This clonotype was seen repeatedly, ten times or more. The chain couples TRBV7-2 to TRBJ2-2; unclear D gene. The CDR3 length is 14 residues. V dropped 3 bases and J dropped 1 base, with 6 bases sitting between them. CDR1 and CDR2 (germline): SGHTA, FQGNSA. The CDR3 bases are TGTGCCAGCAGCTTCCGTCTGAACACCGGGGAGCTGTTTTTT. Amino acids: CASSFRLNTGELFF.

This clonotype was found many times. The J gene is TRBJ1-5, the V gene TRBV4-3; D is perhaps TRBD1 (5 bases). The germline V and J ends were trimmed by 4 bases and 4 bases, with 8 bases remaining between them. Germline V gene sequence: CDR1 LGHNA, CDR2 YSLEER. The CDR3 is 13 residues long. CDR3: CASSLGENQPQHF. The CDR3 coding sequence is TGCGCCAGCAGCCTGGGGGAGAATCAGCCCCAGCATTTT.

This clonotype was seen at least ten times. V gene TRBV18 combines with J gene TRBJ1-6; tentatively, D is TRBD1 (6 bases). The CDR3 has 14 amino acids. The germline V gene has CDR1 KGHSH and CDR2 LQKENI. V was cut by 3 bases and J by 7 bases, with 10 bases left in between. The CDR3 protein is CASSPTGQNSPLHF. The CDR3 DNA is TGTGCCAGCTCACCCACAGGGCAGAATTCACCCCTCCACTTT.

This clonotype appeared many times. The chain joins TRBV11-3 to TRBJ2-2; D gene uncertain. This CDR3 is 12 amino acids long. V was pared by 2 bases and J by 7 bases, with 5 bases between. Germline V gene data show CDR1 as SGHNT and CDR2 as YENEEA. CDR3 nucleotide sequence: TGTGCCAGCAGCTTACACCTCGGGGAGCTGTTTTTT. Translation: CASSLHLGELFF.

The table lists this clonotype with many counts. The chain recombines TRBV12-3 or TRBV12-4 with TRBJ2-7; D might be TRBD2 (6 bases). The CDR3 loop spans 13 amino acids. The V and J ends lost 7 bases and 6 bases respectively, with 16 bases between them. DNA of the CDR3: TGTGCCAGCACCCTCGGGGGTCGTTCCGAGCAGTACTTC. It codes for CASTLGGRSEQYF.

This clonotype has a count of ten or more. The chain has TRBV27 and TRBJ2-2; 8 nucleotides align to TRBD1. Per the germline V gene, CDR1 is MNHEY and CDR2 is SMNVEV (reference sequence). With V trimmed by 0 bases and J by 6 bases, 6 bases remained unmatched. There are 16 residues in the CDR3. Here the CDR3 DNA reads TGTGCCAGCAGTTTATCGAGACAGGGGTACGCCGGGGAGCTGTTTTTT. Amino acids: CASSLSRQGYAGELFF.

With regard to this clonotype: Given a much more abundant clone one base away, this may be a read error. The rearrangement uses TRBV10-3 and TRBJ1-5; D is unclear. From germline, CDR1 is ENHRY and CDR2 SYGVKD. The CDR3 extends over 15 amino acids. The CDR3 here is CAISAGAGGNQRQHF. The DNA of the CDR3 is TGTGCCATCAGTGCCGGTGCAGGTGGGAATCAGCGCCAGCATTTT.

This clonotype was found many times. This rearrangement joins TRBV4-3 to TRBJ2-5, with TRBD1 matching over 9 bases. The trim removed 0 bases at V and 5 bases at J, leaving 10 bases unmatched. The germline CDR1 and CDR2 sequences are LGHNA and YSLEER. The CDR3 totals 17 residues. The CDR3 coding sequence is TGCGCCAGCAGCCAAGAGGGGGACAGGGAGTGGTCGGAGACCCAGTACTTC. This gives the protein CASSQEGDREWSETQYF.